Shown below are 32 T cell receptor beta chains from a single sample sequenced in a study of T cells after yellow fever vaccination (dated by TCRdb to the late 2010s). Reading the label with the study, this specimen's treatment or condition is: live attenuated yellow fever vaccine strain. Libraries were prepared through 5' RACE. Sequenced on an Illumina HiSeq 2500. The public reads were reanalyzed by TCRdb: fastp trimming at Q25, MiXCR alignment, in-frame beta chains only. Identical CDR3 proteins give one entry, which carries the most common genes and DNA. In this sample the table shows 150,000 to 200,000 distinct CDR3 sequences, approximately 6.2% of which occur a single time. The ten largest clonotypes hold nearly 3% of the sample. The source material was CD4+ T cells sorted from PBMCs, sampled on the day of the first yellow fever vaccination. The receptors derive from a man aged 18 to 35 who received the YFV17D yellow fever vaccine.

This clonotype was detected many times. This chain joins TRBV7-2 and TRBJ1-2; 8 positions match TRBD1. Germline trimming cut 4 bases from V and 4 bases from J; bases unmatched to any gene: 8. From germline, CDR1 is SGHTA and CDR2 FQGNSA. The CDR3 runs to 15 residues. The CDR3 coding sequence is TGTGCCAGCAGCTCCTACCTACAGGGGGGCTATGGCTACACCTTC. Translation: CASSSYLQGGYGYTF.

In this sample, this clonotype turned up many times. The DNA of the CDR3 is TGTGCCATCGGACAGGCATCCTACGAGCAGTACGTC. It codes for CAIGQASYEQYV. This chain connects TRBV10-3 to TRBJ2-7, with TRBD1 matching 7 bases. The trim removed 8 bases at V and 1 base at J, leaving 2 bases unmatched. CDR3 length: 12 residues. Germline assignment: CDR1 ENHRY and CDR2 SYGVKD.

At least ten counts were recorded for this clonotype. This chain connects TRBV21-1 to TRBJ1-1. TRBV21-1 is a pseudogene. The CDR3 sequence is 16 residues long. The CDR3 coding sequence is TGTGCCAGCAGCAAAGTTCGAGGACGATTGAACACTGAAGCTTTCTTT. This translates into CASSKVRGRLNTEAFF.

CDR3 loop: CASSRRLAASTDTQYF. In DNA form, the CDR3 reads TGTGCCAGCAGCCGGAGACTAGCGGCTAGCACAGATACGCAGTATTTT. This chain uses TRBV7-2 with TRBJ2-3, with TRBD2 identical over 9 bases. V was pared by 5 bases and J by 0 bases, with 6 bases of the junction left unmatched. Germline V lookup: CDR1 SGHTA, CDR2 FQGNSA. The CDR3 loop spans 16 amino acids.

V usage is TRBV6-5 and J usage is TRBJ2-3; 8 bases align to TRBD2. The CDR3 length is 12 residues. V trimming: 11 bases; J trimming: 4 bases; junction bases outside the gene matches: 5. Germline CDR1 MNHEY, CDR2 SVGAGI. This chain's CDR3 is CACHGRADTQYF. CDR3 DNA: TGTGCCTGTCACGGGAGGGCAGATACGCAGTATTTT.

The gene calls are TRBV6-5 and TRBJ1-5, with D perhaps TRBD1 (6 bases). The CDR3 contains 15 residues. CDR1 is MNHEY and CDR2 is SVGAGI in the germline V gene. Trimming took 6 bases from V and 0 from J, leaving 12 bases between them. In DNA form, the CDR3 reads TGTGCCAGCAGCCCCTCGACAGGTAGCAATCAGCCCCAGCATTTT. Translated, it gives CASSPSTGSNQPQHF.

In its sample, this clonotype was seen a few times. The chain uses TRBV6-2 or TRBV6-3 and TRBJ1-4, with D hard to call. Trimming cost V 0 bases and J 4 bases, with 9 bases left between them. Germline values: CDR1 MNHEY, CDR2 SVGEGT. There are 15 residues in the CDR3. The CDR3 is CASSYSFGSNEKLFF. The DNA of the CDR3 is TGTGCCAGCAGTTACTCGTTCGGGAGTAATGAAAAACTGTTTTTT.

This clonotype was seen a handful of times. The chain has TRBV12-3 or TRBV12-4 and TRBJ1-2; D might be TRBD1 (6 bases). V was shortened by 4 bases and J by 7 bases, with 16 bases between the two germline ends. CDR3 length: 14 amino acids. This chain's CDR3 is CASSSGYLGGGYTF. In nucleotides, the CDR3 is TGTGCCAGCAGTTCCGGGTATCTAGGGGGTGGCTACACCTTC.

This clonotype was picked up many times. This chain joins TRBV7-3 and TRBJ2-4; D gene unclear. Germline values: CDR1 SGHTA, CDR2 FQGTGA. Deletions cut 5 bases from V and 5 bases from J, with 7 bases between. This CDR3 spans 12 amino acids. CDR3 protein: CASSGVENIQYF. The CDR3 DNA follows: TGTGCCAGCAGCGGGGTAGAAAACATTCAGTACTTC.

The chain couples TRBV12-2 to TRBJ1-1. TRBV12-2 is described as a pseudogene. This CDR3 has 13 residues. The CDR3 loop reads CASRLLLSSEAFF. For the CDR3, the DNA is TGTGCAAGTCGCTTACTACTTAGTTCTGAAGCTTTCTTT.

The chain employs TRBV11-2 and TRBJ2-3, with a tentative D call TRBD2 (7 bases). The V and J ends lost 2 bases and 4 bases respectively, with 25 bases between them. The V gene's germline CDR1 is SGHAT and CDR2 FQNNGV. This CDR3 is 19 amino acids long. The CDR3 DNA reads TGTGCCAGCAGCTTAACTGGGTCCGCGGGGGCGAGACCCCCAGATACGCAGTATTTT. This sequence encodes CASSLTGSAGARPPDTQYF.

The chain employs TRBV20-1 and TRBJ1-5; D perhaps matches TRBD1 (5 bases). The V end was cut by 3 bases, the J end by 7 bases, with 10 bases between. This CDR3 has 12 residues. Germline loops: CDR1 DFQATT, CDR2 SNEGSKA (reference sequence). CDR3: CSASGGLQPQHF. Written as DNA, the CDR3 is TGCAGTGCTAGTGGGGGACTACAGCCCCAGCATTTT.

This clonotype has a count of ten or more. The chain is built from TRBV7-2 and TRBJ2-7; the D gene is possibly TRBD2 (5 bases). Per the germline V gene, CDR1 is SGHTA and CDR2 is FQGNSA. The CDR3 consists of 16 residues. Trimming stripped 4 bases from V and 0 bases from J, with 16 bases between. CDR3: CASSSFPRGSSYEQYF. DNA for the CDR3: TGTGCCAGCAGCTCATTTCCCCGGGGTAGCTCCTACGAGCAGTACTTC.

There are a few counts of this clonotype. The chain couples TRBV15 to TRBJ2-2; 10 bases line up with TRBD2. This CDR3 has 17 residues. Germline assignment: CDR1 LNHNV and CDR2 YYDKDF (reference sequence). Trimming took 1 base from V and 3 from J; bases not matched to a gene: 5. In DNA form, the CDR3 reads TGTGCCACCAGCAGAGCAATAGCGGGGGGAGACACCGGGGAGCTGTTTTTT. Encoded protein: CATSRAIAGGDTGELFF.

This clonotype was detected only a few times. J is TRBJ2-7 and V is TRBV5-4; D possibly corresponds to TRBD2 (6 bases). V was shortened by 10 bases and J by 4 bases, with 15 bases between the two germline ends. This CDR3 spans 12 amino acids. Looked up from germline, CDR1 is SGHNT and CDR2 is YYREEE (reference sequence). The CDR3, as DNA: TGTGCCTCCTCCGGGACTGGGTACGAGCAGTACGTC. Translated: CASSGTGYEQYV.

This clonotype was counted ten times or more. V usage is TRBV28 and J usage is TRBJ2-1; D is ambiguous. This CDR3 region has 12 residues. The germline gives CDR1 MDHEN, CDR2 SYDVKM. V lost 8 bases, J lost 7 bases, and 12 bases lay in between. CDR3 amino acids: CASRVEVNEQFF. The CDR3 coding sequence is TGTGCCAGCCGGGTAGAAGTAAATGAGCAGTTCTTC.

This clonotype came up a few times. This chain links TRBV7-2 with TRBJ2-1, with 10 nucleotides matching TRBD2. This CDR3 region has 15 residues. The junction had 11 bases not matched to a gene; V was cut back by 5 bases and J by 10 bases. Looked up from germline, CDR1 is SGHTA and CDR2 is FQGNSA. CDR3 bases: TGTGCCAGCAGCCTAGGGCTAGCGGGGGTCCCCGAGCAGTTCTTC. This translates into CASSLGLAGVPEQFF.

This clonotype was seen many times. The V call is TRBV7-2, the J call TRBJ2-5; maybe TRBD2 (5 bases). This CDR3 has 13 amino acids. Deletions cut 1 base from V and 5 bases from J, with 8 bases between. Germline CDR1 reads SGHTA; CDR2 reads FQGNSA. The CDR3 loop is CASSLVLVETQYF. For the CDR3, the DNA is TGTGCCAGCAGCTTAGTACTAGTGGAGACCCAGTACTTC.

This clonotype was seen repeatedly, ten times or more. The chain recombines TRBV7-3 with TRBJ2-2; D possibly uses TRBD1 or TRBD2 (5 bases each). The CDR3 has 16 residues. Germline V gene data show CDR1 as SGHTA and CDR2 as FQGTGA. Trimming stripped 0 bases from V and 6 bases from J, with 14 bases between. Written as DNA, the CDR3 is TGTGCCAGCAGCTTAACTCAGGGTGTAGCGCCCGGGGAGCTGTTTTTT. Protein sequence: CASSLTQGVAPGELFF. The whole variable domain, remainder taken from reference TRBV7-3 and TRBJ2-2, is GAGVSQTPSNKVTEKGKYVELRCDPISGHTALYWYRQSLGQGPEFLIYFQGTGAADDSGLPNDRFFAVRPEGSVSTLKIQRTERGDSAVYLCASSLTQGVAPGELFFGEGSRLTVL.

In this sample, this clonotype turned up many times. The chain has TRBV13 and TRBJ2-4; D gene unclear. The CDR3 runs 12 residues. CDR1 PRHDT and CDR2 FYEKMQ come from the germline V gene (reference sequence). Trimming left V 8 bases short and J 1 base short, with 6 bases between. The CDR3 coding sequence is TGTGCCAGCTCAACCGCCAAAAACATTCAGTACTTC. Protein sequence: CASSTAKNIQYF.

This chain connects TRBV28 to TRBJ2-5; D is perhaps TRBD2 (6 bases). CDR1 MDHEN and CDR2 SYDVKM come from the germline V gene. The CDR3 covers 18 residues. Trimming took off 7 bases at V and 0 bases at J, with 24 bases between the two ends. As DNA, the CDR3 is TGTGCCAGCACCACGGGGAGGTCCTCCTACCTGTACCAAGAGACCCAGTACTTC. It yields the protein CASTTGRSSYLYQETQYF.

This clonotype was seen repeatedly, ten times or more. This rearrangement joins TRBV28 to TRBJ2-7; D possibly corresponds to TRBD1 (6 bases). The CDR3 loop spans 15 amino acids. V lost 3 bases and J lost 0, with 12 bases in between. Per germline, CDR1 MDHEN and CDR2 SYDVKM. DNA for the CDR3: TGTGCCAGCAGTTTTTCGGGACACCTCTCCTACGAGCAGTACGTC. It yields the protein CASSFSGHLSYEQYV.

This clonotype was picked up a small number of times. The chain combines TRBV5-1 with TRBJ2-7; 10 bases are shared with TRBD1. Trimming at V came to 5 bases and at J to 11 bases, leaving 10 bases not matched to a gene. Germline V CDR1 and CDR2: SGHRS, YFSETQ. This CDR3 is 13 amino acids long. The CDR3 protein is CASSPDRGLHEYV. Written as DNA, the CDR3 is TGCGCCAGCAGTCCTGACAGGGGGCTTCATGAGTACGTC.

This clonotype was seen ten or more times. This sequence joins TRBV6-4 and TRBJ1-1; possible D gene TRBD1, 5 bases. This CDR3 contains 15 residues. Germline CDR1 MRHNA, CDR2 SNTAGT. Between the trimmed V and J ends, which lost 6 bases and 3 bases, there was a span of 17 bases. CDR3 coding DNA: TGTGCCAGCAGGTCCGCTAACAGGCGGGACACTGAAGCTTTCTTT. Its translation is CASRSANRRDTEAFF.

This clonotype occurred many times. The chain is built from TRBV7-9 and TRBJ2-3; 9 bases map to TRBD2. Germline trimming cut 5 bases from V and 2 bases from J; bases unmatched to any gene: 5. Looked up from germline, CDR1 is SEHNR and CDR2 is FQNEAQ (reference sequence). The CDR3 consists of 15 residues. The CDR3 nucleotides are TGTGCCAGCAGCCAAGCGGGGGGATACACAGATACGCAGTATTTT. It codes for CASSQAGGYTDTQYF.

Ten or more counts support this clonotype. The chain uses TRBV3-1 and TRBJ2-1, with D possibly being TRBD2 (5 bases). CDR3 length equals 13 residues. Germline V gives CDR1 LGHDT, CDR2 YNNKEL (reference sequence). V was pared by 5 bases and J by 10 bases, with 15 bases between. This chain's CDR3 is CASSETSPGEQFF. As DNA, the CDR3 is TGTGCCAGCAGCGAAACTAGTCCTGGGGAGCAGTTCTTC.

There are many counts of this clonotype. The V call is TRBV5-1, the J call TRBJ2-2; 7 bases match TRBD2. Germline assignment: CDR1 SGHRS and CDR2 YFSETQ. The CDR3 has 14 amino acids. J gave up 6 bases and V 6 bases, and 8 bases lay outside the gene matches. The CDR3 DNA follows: TGCGCCAGCAAAGGGGACTACCAATCCGGGGAGCTGTTTTTT. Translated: CASKGDYQSGELFF.

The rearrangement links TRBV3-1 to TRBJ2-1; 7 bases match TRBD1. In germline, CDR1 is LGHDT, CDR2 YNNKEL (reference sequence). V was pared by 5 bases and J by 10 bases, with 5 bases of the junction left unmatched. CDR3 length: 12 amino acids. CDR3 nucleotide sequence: TGTGCCAGCAGCTTCGCGACAGGGGAGCAGTTCTTC. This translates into CASSFATGEQFF.

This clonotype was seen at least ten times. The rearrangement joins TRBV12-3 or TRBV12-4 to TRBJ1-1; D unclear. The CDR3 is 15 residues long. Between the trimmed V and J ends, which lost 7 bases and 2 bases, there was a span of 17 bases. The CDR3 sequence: CASTQSVVPNTEAFF. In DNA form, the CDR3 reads TGTGCCAGCACCCAAAGTGTAGTGCCCAACACTGAAGCTTTCTTT.

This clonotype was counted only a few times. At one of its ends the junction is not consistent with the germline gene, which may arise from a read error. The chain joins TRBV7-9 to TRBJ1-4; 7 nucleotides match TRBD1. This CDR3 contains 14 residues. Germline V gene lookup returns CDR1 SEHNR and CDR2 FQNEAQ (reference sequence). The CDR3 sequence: CASTLRDSPEKLFF. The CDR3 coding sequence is TGTGCCAGCACCTTAAGGGACAGCCCGGAAAAACTGTTTTTT.

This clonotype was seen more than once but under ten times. This CDR3 is CASSLARDYGYTF. CDR3 bases: TGTGCCAGCAGCTTAGCGAGGGACTATGGCTACACCTTC. The genes are TRBV7-2 and TRBJ1-2; D gene ambiguous. The CDR3 is 13 residues long. V was cut by 0 bases and J by 3 bases, with 5 bases left in between. In germline, CDR1 is SGHTA, CDR2 FQGNSA. Looking up the rest from reference TRBV7-2 and TRBJ1-2 gives the full variable domain: GAGVSQSPSNKVTEKGKDVELRCDPISGHTALYWYRQSLGQGLEFLIYFQGNSAPDKSGLPSDRFSAERTGGSVSTLTIQRTQQEDSAVYLCASSLARDYGYTFGSGTRLTVV.

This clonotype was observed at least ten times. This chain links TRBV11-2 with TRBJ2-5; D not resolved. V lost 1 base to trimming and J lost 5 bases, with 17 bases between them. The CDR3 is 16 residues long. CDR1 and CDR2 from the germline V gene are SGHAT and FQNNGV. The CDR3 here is CASSLAPQWLGETQYF. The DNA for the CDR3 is TGTGCCAGCAGCTTAGCCCCCCAGTGGTTAGGGGAGACCCAGTACTTC.